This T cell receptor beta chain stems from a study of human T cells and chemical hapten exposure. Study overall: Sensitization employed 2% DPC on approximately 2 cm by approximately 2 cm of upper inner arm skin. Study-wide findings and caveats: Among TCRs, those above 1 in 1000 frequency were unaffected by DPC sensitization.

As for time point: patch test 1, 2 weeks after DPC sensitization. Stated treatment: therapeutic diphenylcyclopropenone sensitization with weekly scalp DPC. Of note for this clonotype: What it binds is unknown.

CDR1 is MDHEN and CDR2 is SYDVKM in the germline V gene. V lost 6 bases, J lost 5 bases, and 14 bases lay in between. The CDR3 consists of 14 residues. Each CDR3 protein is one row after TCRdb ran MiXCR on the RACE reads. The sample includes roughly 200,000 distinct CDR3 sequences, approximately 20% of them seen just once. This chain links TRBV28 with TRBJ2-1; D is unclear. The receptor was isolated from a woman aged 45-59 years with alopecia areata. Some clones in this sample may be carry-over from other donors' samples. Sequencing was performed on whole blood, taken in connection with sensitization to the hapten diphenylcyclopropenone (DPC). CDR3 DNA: TGTGCCAGCAGCGCCTTCGACAAAAACAATGAGCAGTTCTTC. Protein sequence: CASSAFDKNNEQFF.